Below, 25 T cell receptor beta chains from the same sample are listed, as sequenced in a study of cytomegalovirus exposure and HLA in healthy donors. Amplification used 60 Vbeta primers and 13 Jbeta primers. Produced via immunoSEQ multiplex PCR; TCRdb's table is partial and in-frame only. The repertoire holds more than 150,000 clones, more than 65% seen once, with 1% to 1.5% in the top ten. Sequencing used PBMCs. These receptors came from a man aged 45-65 years in good health and CMV-seropositive.

This chain links TRBV7-8 with TRBJ1-1; TRBD1 aligns across 7 bases. Germline CDR1 is SGHVS and CDR2 is FQNEAQ. Trimming removed 2 bases from V and 2 bases from J; junction bases left unmatched: 5. This CDR3 is 15 amino acids long. The CDR3 here is CASSLQTGANTEAFF. CDR3 DNA: TGTGCCAGCAGCTTACAAACAGGGGCCAACACTGAAGCTTTCTTT.

The chain carries TRBV19 and TRBJ1-1; D is undetermined. The CDR3 has 13 residues. Trimming left V 4 bases short and J 3 bases short, with 9 bases between. CDR1 is LNHDA, CDR2 SQIVND, per germline (reference sequence). CDR3 nucleotide sequence: TGTGCCAGTAGTAGAACCCGGGACACTGAAGCTTTCTTT. This codes for CASSRTRDTEAFF. Supplemented by reference TRBV19 and TRBJ1-1, the full variable domain reads DGGITQSPKYLFRKEGQNVTLSCEQNLNHDAMYWYRQDPGQGLRLIYYSQIVNDFQKGDIAEGYSVSREKKESFPLTVTSAQKNPTAFYLCASSRTRDTEAFFGQGTRLTVV.

The J gene is TRBJ2-3, the V gene TRBV9, with TRBD2 matching 9 bases. Germline CDR1 and CDR2: SGDLS and YYNGEE. The V and J ends lost 4 bases and 2 bases, in that order; junction bases with no gene match: 8. The CDR3 totals 16 residues. The CDR3 sequence: CASSPSRGGSTDTQYF. The CDR3 region has the DNA TGTGCCAGCAGCCCTTCGCGGGGGGGCTCCACAGATACGCAGTATTTT.

This chain uses TRBV18 with TRBJ2-7; TRBD2 matches at 16 bases. J lost 6 bases, V lost 1 base, and 3 bases had no gene match. Germline CDR1 reads KGHSH; CDR2 reads LQKENI. The CDR3 runs 16 residues. The CDR3 is CASSPLGTSGRAEQYF. The CDR3, as DNA: TGTGCCAGCTCACCACTCGGGACTAGCGGGAGGGCCGAGCAGTACTTC.

CDR3 coding DNA: TGTGCCAGCAGTTACGTTTCTACAGGGGGCACTGAAGCTTTCTTT. This encodes CASSYVSTGGTEAFF. This rearrangement joins TRBV6-5 to TRBJ1-1; 8 bases line up with TRBD1. Unmatched junction bases numbered 6, after V lost 2 bases and J lost 4 bases. Germline V gives CDR1 MNHEY, CDR2 SVGAGI. CDR3 length: 15 residues.

The J gene is TRBJ2-7, the V gene TRBV7-9; TRBD1 matches at 9 bases. The CDR3 has 15 residues. V was clipped by 2 bases and J by 6 bases; unmatched bases: 8. From germline, CDR1 is SEHNR and CDR2 FQNEAQ (reference sequence). The CDR3 coding sequence is TGTGCCAGCAGCTTATTAGGACAGGGGTGGTCCGAGCAGTACTTC. Translated: CASSLLGQGWSEQYF.

This chain links TRBV4-2 with TRBJ1-2, with D hard to call. Germline values: CDR1 LGHNA, CDR2 YNFKEQ. Trimming removed 1 base from V and 8 bases from J, with 8 bases in between. The CDR3 contains 12 residues. In DNA, the CDR3 is TGTGCCAGCAGCCAAGTCGGGGAAGGCTACACCTTC. Translation gives CASSQVGEGYTF.

The chain recombines TRBV9 with TRBJ2-3; tentative D call: TRBD2 (6 bases). CDR3 size: 16 residues. Deletions cut 4 bases from V and 2 bases from J, with 17 bases between. Germline V gene lookup returns CDR1 SGDLS and CDR2 YYNGEE. The DNA of the CDR3 is TGTGCCAGCAGCCCCGATGGGGCGGGGCTCACAGATACGCAGTATTTT. Translating it yields CASSPDGAGLTDTQYF.

The rearrangement joins TRBV4-3 to TRBJ1-6, with D perhaps matching TRBD1 (5 bases). Germline V CDR1 and CDR2: LGHNA, YSLEER. The CDR3 is 17 amino acids. V was cut by 0 bases and J by 10 bases, with 19 bases left in between. The CDR3 here is CASSQDSAGRGGSPLHF. The CDR3 bases are TGCGCCAGCAGCCAAGATTCGGCGGGGCGGGGAGGATCACCCCTCCACTTT.

The J gene is TRBJ2-6, the V gene TRBV7-2; TRBD1 might be the D (6 bases). The germline gives CDR1 SGHTA, CDR2 FQGNSA. The V and J ends lost 5 bases and 0 bases respectively, with 14 bases between them. This CDR3 is 17 amino acids long. The CDR3 sequence: CASSPTGPSSGANVLTF. The CDR3 DNA reads as TGTGCCAGCAGCCCTACAGGGCCTAGCTCTGGGGCCAACGTCCTGACTTTC.

This clone was seen only once. The CDR3: CASSPKTGGYEQYF. The DNA of the CDR3 is TGTGCCAGCTCACCAAAGACAGGGGGCTACGAGCAGTACTTC. The chain recombines TRBV18 with TRBJ2-7; TRBD1 matches 9 bases. V shed 2 bases, J shed 3 bases, and the junction held 2 bases outside the gene matches. This CDR3 contains 14 residues. Germline CDR1 is KGHSH and CDR2 is LQKENI.

The chain employs TRBV6-6 and TRBJ2-3; 9 bases align to TRBD2. The V segment lost 5 bases and the J segment 4 bases; nucleotides outside the gene matches: 4. The germline V gene has CDR1 MNHNY and CDR2 SVGAGI (reference sequence). CDR3 size: 14 residues. CDR3 sequence: CASSRSGSADTQYF. CDR3 DNA: TGTGCCAGCAGTCGTAGCGGGAGCGCAGATACGCAGTATTTT.

The chain employs TRBV9 and TRBJ1-2; 9 positions agree with TRBD1. V dropped 4 bases and J dropped 5; count of bases not matched to a gene: 6. This CDR3 is built from 14 residues. Germline V gene data show CDR1 as SGDLS and CDR2 as YYNGEE. The CDR3 region has the DNA TGTGCCAGCAGCAAAGAGACAGGGGGGTATGGCTACACCTTC. Amino acids: CASSKETGGYGYTF.

The rearrangement uses TRBV18 and TRBJ2-5; no reliable D call. V was clipped by 2 bases and J by 5 bases, with 9 bases between them. The CDR3 totals 13 residues. Germline V gene data show CDR1 as KGHSH and CDR2 as LQKENI. The CDR3 DNA follows: TGTGCCAGCTCACCAAGCACCCGCGAGACCCAGTACTTC. It translates to CASSPSTRETQYF.

With regard to this clone: This CDR3 is also generated by other DNA sequences in the sample. V is TRBV5-1 and J is TRBJ1-4; 7 bases map to TRBD1. CDR3 length: 14 residues. Trimming removed 0 bases from V and 8 bases from J; junction bases left unmatched: 4. Germline V gene sequence: CDR1 SGHRS, CDR2 YFSETQ. CDR3 in DNA: TGCGCCAGCAGCTTGGCCAGGGGGTCGGAAAAACTGTTTTTT. Protein: CASSLARGSEKLFF.

This clone was observed a single time. CDR3: CASSLAAGNYGYTF. DNA of the CDR3: TGTGCCAGCAGCTTAGCGGCAGGGAACTATGGCTACACCTTC. The chain uses TRBV7-2 and TRBJ1-2; the D gene is possibly TRBD1 (5 bases). With 0 bases removed from V and 2 bases from J, the gap between germline ends came to 7 bases. The CDR3 runs 14 residues. The germline CDR1 and CDR2 sequences are SGHTA and FQGNSA. The entire variable domain, with the rest obtained from reference TRBV7-2 and TRBJ1-2, is as follows: GAGVSQSPSNKVTEKGKDVELRCDPISGHTALYWYRQSLGQGLEFLIYFQGNSAPDKSGLPSDRFSAERTGGSVSTLTIQRTQQEDSAVYLCASSLAAGNYGYTFGSGTRLTVV.

This sequence joins TRBV11-2 and TRBJ2-1; 11 bases agree with TRBD1. The trim removed 5 bases at V and 9 bases at J, leaving 9 bases unmatched. Germline assignment: CDR1 SGHAT and CDR2 FQNNGV. This CDR3 has 15 residues. CDR3 region: CASSPQPGTGGEQFF. The CDR3 bases are TGTGCCAGCAGCCCACAACCTGGGACAGGGGGTGAGCAGTTCTTC.

V gene TRBV6-5 combines with J gene TRBJ1-2; D is possibly TRBD1 (6 bases). V was clipped by 6 bases and J by 8 bases, with 16 bases between them. CDR3 length equals 13 residues. Per germline, CDR1 MNHEY and CDR2 SVGAGI. This CDR3 reads CASSPGTSGGYTF. As DNA, the CDR3 is TGTGCCAGCAGCCCCGGGACATCTGGAGGCTACACCTTC.

This clone came up once. This CDR3 reads CASSFADSYEQYF. CDR3 DNA sequence: TGTGCCAGCAGCTTTGCAGATTCCTACGAGCAGTACTTC. This chain joins TRBV7-2 and TRBJ2-7; D is unresolved. CDR3 length equals 13 residues. With 3 bases removed from V and 1 base from J, the gap between germline ends came to 7 bases. The germline V gene has CDR1 SGHTA and CDR2 FQGNSA.

With respect to this clone: Other DNA sequences in this specimen translate into the identical CDR3. V gene TRBV2 combines with J gene TRBJ2-3; 11 positions agree with TRBD2. Trimming cost V 6 bases and J 0 bases; bases outside gene matches: 14. Looked up from germline, CDR1 is SNHLY and CDR2 is FYNNEI. The CDR3 extends over 19 amino acids. CDR3 bases: TGTGCCAGCAGGGAACGTACTAGCGGGGGCTACCATAGCACAGATACGCAGTATTTT. Encoded protein: CASRERTSGGYHSTDTQYF.

The chain couples TRBV29-1 to TRBJ2-3; possibly TRBD2 for D (6 bases). Germline lookup yields CDR1 SQVTM and CDR2 ANQGSEA. Between the trimmed V and J ends, which lost 4 bases and 1 base, there was a span of 9 bases. The CDR3 loop spans 13 amino acids. Here the CDR3 DNA reads TGCAGCGTTGGGTCTAGCGGCACAGATACGCAGTATTTT. It is translated as CSVGSSGTDTQYF.

This clone appeared a few times. The chain employs TRBV4-3 and TRBJ2-3; 10 bases line up with TRBD2. V shed 0 bases and J 11 bases; nucleotides not matched to a gene: 11. Looked up from germline, CDR1 is LGHNA and CDR2 is YSLEER. The CDR3 covers 16 residues. CDR3 DNA sequence: TGCGCCAGCAGCCAAGATACCGCTAGCGGGAGATGGGTGCAGTATTTT. Protein sequence: CASSQDTASGRWVQYF.

The chain couples TRBV7-2 to TRBJ2-5; tentatively, D is TRBD1 (5 bases). Germline CDR1 is SGHTA and CDR2 is FQGNSA. This CDR3 has 15 amino acids. V was clipped by 5 bases and J by 5 bases, with 18 bases between them. The CDR3 reads CASSQSGRVYETQYF. The CDR3 bases are TGTGCCAGCAGCCAAAGTGGCAGGGTTTATGAGACCCAGTACTTC.

The chain combines TRBV7-3 with TRBJ2-6; D perhaps matches TRBD2 (6 bases). V shed 0 bases and J shed 2 bases, with 17 bases lying between them. The V gene's germline CDR1 is SGHTA and CDR2 FQGTGA. The CDR3 extends over 19 amino acids. DNA for the CDR3: TGTGCCAGCAGCTTAACTGGAGTGGGCAGGACTACTGGGGCCAACGTCCTGACTTTC. It is translated as CASSLTGVGRTTGANVLTF.

Only a few counts were recorded for this clone. The V call is TRBV5-1, the J call TRBJ1-5, with D unresolved. CDR1 SGHRS and CDR2 YFSETQ come from the germline V gene. The CDR3 is made up of 13 amino acids. Trimming shortened V by 0 bases and J by 4 bases, and 5 bases separated the two germline ends. The CDR3 DNA sequence: TGCGCCAGCAGCTTGGGAGAGAATCAGCCCCAGCATTTT. It encodes CASSLGENQPQHF.